The rows below give T cell receptor beta chains drawn from one sample of a study of cytomegalovirus exposure and HLA in healthy donors. The assay was immunoSEQ multiplex PCR, and TCRdb's table has in-frame clones only and misses some. The sample carries 150,000 or so clones, approximately 71% recorded once. The specimen sequenced was PBMCs. The receptors shown here come from a woman between 35 and 50 years old in good health and CMV-seropositive. Each CDR3 is given with its conserved first and last residue. The D gene is left open where the match is weak. Not all rows give a size; the values are once, few, many and, for expanded clones, a class.

cdr3_nt | cdr3_aa | j_call | clone_size | d_call | v_call
TGTGCCAGCAGTTTAGGTCAGGGGAAAGGCTATGGCTACACCTTC | CASSLGQGKGYGYTF | TRBJ1-2 | . | . | TRBV27
TGCGCCAGCAGTGAGTCGACACGGCGGGAGAGAGATACGCAGTATTTT | CASSESTRRERDTQYF | TRBJ2-3 | . | TRBD2 | TRBV10-2
TGTGCCAGCAGCTTAAGGAGCGGGAGCGACGGGGAGCTGTTTTTT | CASSLRSGSDGELFF | TRBJ2-2 | . | TRBD2 | TRBV7-2
TGTGCCAGCACCAAAACCCGGGACAGTCTCCACAATGAGCAGTTCTTC | CASTKTRDSLHNEQFF | TRBJ2-1 | . | TRBD1 | TRBV11-2
TGTGCCAGTAGCAGGACTAGCGGGATGGTAGGGACAGATACGCAGTATTTT | CASSRTSGMVGTDTQYF | TRBJ2-3 | . | TRBD2 | TRBV19
TGTGCCAGCAGCGCCGAAGGAGCTTTGAACACTGAAGCTTTCTTT | CASSAEGALNTEAFF | TRBJ1-1 | . | . | TRBV9
TGCGCCAGCAGCTTGGTCCAGGGAAAGAACACTGAAGCTTTCTTT | CASSLVQGKNTEAFF | TRBJ1-1 | . | . | TRBV5-1
TGTTCCAGCAGCTTGCCGGGACAGGGAATCACAGATACGCAGTATTTT | CSSSLPGQGITDTQYF | TRBJ2-3 | few | TRBD1 | TRBV7-9
TGTGCCAGCAGCGAAGGCCCCTTGAGGGAAAAACTGTTTTTT | CASSEGPLREKLFF | TRBJ1-4 | . | . | TRBV7-8
TGTGCCAGCAGCTTCGTAGGAGGAGGATATGGCTACACCTTC | CASSFVGGGYGYTF | TRBJ1-2 | . | . | TRBV7-2
TGTGCCAGCAGCTTAGTCAACTACGAGCAGTACTTC | CASSLVNYEQYF | TRBJ2-7 | . | . | TRBV7-2
TGTGCCAGCAGCGTAAGCGGACTGAACACCGGGGAGCTGTTTTTT | CASSVSGLNTGELFF | TRBJ2-2 | . | . | TRBV11-1
TGTGCCAGCAGCCATAGTAGCGGGAGCAAGGAAGATACGCAGTATTTT | CASSHSSGSKEDTQYF | TRBJ2-3 | . | TRBD2 | TRBV5-6
TGCGCCAGCAGTCAGGGGAGGGTAGACACCGGGGAGCTGTTTTTT | CASSQGRVDTGELFF | TRBJ2-2 | . | . | TRBV5-1
TGTGCCAGCAGCCCCGAGCGGGGTTTGGGTACAGATACGCAGTATTTT | CASSPERGLGTDTQYF | TRBJ2-3 | . | TRBD2 | TRBV5-4
TGTGCCAGCAGCGCACAGCTGAACCGACCCTACGAGCAGTACTTC | CASSAQLNRPYEQYF | TRBJ2-7 | . | . | TRBV11-2
TGTGCCAGCAGTTCTAGCGGGAGGAGGTACGAGCAGTACTTC | CASSSSGRRYEQYF | TRBJ2-7 | . | TRBD2 | TRBV6-5
TGTGCCAGCAGCTTATCCTCGGGAAAGAACAATGAGCAGTTCTTC | CASSLSSGKNNEQFF | TRBJ2-1 | . | . | TRBV7-8
TGCGCCAGCAGCCCGAGCGGGAGGGGGGTCACATCAAGAGATACGCAGTATTTT | CASSPSGRGVTSRDTQYF | TRBJ2-3 | . | TRBD2 | TRBV4-3
TGTGCCACCAGCAGGGCCCAGCGGGAGGGCGGAGATACGCAGTATTTT | CATSRAQREGGDTQYF | TRBJ2-3 | . | TRBD2 | TRBV15
TGTGCCAGCGCCGCCGGGGGGGCGCGAGGCTACACCTTC | CASAAGGARGYTF | TRBJ1-2 | once | . | TRBV27
TGTGCCAGCAGCGCATCATTGCAGGGGAGCACAGATACGCAGTATTTT | CASSASLQGSTDTQYF | TRBJ2-3 | . | . | TRBV7-9
TGTGCCAGCAGCACCCGGACTAGCGGGAAGAGCTCCTACAATGAGCAGTTCTTC | CASSTRTSGKSSYNEQFF | TRBJ2-1 | . | TRBD2 | TRBV7-3
TGCGCCAGCAGGAGGGAGGACACAGATACGCAGTATTTT | CASRREDTDTQYF | TRBJ2-3 | . | . | TRBV5-1
TGTGCCAGCAGCGTAGGAGGAGGGGCCAACAATGAGCAGTTCTTC | CASSVGGGANNEQFF | TRBJ2-1 | . | . | TRBV9
TGTGCCAGTAGTATCCCAGGGGTGTACGAGCAGTACTTC | CASSIPGVYEQYF | TRBJ2-7 | . | . | TRBV19
TGTGCCAGCAACCCTAGCTCTTTCGACACAGATACGCAGTATTTT | CASNPSSFDTDTQYF | TRBJ2-3 | . | . | TRBV28
TGTGCCAGCTGTCCTAGCGGGAGAGGGACCGAGCAGTACTTC | CASCPSGRGTEQYF | TRBJ2-7 | . | TRBD2 | TRBV6-6
TGCAGCGTTGAAGATTCACAATTGAACACTGAAGCTTTCTTT | CSVEDSQLNTEAFF | TRBJ1-1 | . | . | TRBV29-1
TGTGCCAGCAGTTTTGTCCCTAGCGGGAGCACAGATACGCAGTATTTT | CASSFVPSGSTDTQYF | TRBJ2-3 | . | TRBD2 | TRBV28
TGTGCCATTTGGGCCGACACTGAAGCTTTCTTT | CAIWADTEAFF | TRBJ1-1 | . | . | TRBV19
TGTGCCAGCAGCCGAGAGGGACAGGGGCCCACCCGAAAGCCCCAGCATTTT | CASSREGQGPTRKPQHF | TRBJ1-5 | . | TRBD1 | TRBV7-2
TGTGCCAGCAGTTTTTGGGGCCGGACAGGGCAAGAGACCCAGTACTTC | CASSFWGRTGQETQYF | TRBJ2-5 | . | TRBD1 | TRBV28
TGCAGCGTCCTCATGCCTCTTAAAGGGTCTAGCGGGAGCTACGAGCAGTACTTC | CSVLMPLKGSSGSYEQYF | TRBJ2-7 | . | TRBD2 | TRBV29-1
TGTGCCAGCAGCTTAGAGCGGGCTCAGCCCCAGCATTTT | CASSLERAQPQHF | TRBJ1-5 | few | . | TRBV7-8
TGCGCCAGCAGCTCGCAGGGTACCTCGGGCACTGAAGCTTTCTTT | CASSSQGTSGTEAFF | TRBJ1-1 | few | . | TRBV5-1